These T cell receptor beta chains were read from a single sample in a study of T cell repertoires in cytomegalovirus infection. These receptors are not linked to any known antigen. One entry per CDR3 protein, called by TCRdb with MiXCR from the reads. The top ten hold 80% to 90% of the sample, which has approximately 110,000 distinct CDR3 sequences, around 28% seen once. The sequenced sample was CD8+ T cells from cultured PBMCs, obtained from culture after CMV antigen stimulation. The receptors here all came from a human donor in good health (CMV status not recorded). Some clones in this sample may be carry-over from other donors' samples. Both conserved end residues are part of each CDR3. The order of the fields is D gene, V gene, J gene, clone size, CDR3 protein, CDR3 DNA. The D gene is left open where the match is weak. The listing skips clone size in some rows; elsewhere it reads once, few, many or a size class.

>NA|TRBV6-5|TRBJ1-1|NA
CASMRAATEAFF
TGTGCCAGCATGAGGGCGGCTACTGAAGCTTTCTTT
>NA|TRBV12-3/TRBV12-4|TRBJ2-1|many
CASTPSVLWEQFF
TGTGCCAGCACCCCTAGCGTCCTTTGGGAGCAGTTCTTC
>NA|TRBV10-3|TRBJ1-1|NA
CAISEGRAAFF
TGTGCCATCAGTGAGGGGAGGGCAGCTTTCTTT
>NA|TRBV15|TRBJ2-7|few
CATRGDTYEQYF
TGTGCCACCAGAGGGGATACCTACGAGCAGTACTTC
>NA|TRBV19|TRBJ2-7|NA
CASSIGQNIYEQYF
TGTGCCAGTAGTATCGGGCAAAACATCTACGAGCAGTACTTC
>NA|TRBV12-3/TRBV12-4|TRBJ1-1|NA
CASLTGSGTEAFF
TGTGCCAGCCTTACAGGGTCTGGCACTGAAGCTTTCTTT
>TRBD2|TRBV2|TRBJ2-1|NA
CASSVGLAYEQFF
TGTGCCAGCAGTGTTGGACTAGCATATGAGCAGTTCTTC
>TRBD2|TRBV19|TRBJ2-7|NA
CASSYSSGPYEQYF
TGTGCCAGTAGTTATAGTAGCGGGCCCTACGAGCAGTACTTC
>NA|TRBV9|TRBJ2-2|NA
CASSVGGGTGELFF
TGTGCCAGCAGCGTAGGAGGGGGCACCGGGGAGCTGTTTTTT
>NA|TRBV7-2|TRBJ2-7|few
CASSSILGGGLEQYF
TGTGCCAGCAGCTCCATTTTGGGGGGGGGCCTCGAGCAGTACTTC
>TRBD2|TRBV29-1|TRBJ2-7|NA
CSVEFAGRDEQYF
TGCAGCGTTGAATTTGCGGGGAGGGACGAGCAGTACTTC
>TRBD2|TRBV7-2|TRBJ2-5|many
CASSFPAGAYQETQYF
TGTGCCAGCAGCTTTCCAGCGGGGGCCTACCAAGAGACCCAGTACTTC
>TRBD1|TRBV6-2/TRBV6-3|TRBJ2-7|NA
CASSEAGTALANEQYF
TGTGCCAGCAGTGAAGCCGGGACAGCCCTAGCAAACGAGCAGTACTTC
>NA|TRBV20-1|TRBJ2-3|NA
CSAFPPIPLLTDTQYF
TGCAGTGCCTTTCCGCCAATTCCATTACTCACAGATACGCAGTATTTT
>NA|TRBV11-2|TRBJ1-1|once
CASRLTQLMNTEAFF
TGTGCCAGCAGATTAACCCAGCTAATGAACACTGAAGCTTTCTTT
>NA|TRBV9|TRBJ1-2|NA
CASSVNSGTYGYTF
TGTGCCAGCAGCGTAAATAGTGGTACCTATGGCTACACCTTC
>NA|TRBV24-1|TRBJ2-2|few
CATSDIETGELFF
TGTGCCACCAGCGATATAGAGACCGGGGAGCTGTTTTTT
>TRBD1|TRBV28|TRBJ2-7|few
CASTGQGNYEQYF
TGTGCCAGCACCGGACAGGGGAATTACGAGCAGTACTTC
>NA|TRBV29-1|TRBJ2-7|many
CSVEGEDNYEQYF
TGCAGCGTTGAAGGGGAGGACAACTACGAGCAGTACTTC